The 15 T cell receptor beta chains below were found in one sample sequenced in a study of cytomegalovirus exposure and HLA in healthy donors. Use of 60 Vbeta and 13 Jbeta primers characterized the PCR. The table came from immunoSEQ multiplex PCR; TCRdb's copy has only in-frame clones and leaves some out. The sample has about 150,000 clones; 65% to 85% are singletons. The sample taken for sequencing was PBMCs. Receptor source: a man between 18 and 29 years old in good health and CMV-seronegative.

V and J are TRBV5-1 and TRBJ2-7, with TRBD2 identical over 13 bases. CDR3 length: 14 amino acids. Germline trimming cut 4 bases from V and 5 bases from J; bases unmatched to any gene: 3. Germline CDR1 reads SGHRS; CDR2 reads YFSETQ. This CDR3 is CASSQGLAGNEQYV. CDR3 in DNA: TGCGCCAGCAGCCAGGGACTAGCGGGGAACGAGCAGTACGTC.

In regard to this clone: This is likely a read error, given that the CDR3 carries no conserved phenylalanine or tryptophan at its end. The chain uses TRBV19 and TRBJ1-2; TRBD1 is a possible D gene (6 bases). Germline V gene data show CDR1 as LNHDA and CDR2 as SQIVND (reference sequence). CDR3 length: 11 amino acids. The germline V and J ends were trimmed by 7 bases and 8 bases, with 11 bases remaining between them. CDR3 amino acids: CASTTGLGYTL. CDR3 DNA sequence: TGTGCCAGTACCACAGGGCTAGGCTACACCCTC.

CDR3 nucleotide sequence: TGTGCCATCAGTGAGTCGGGAGTGGCCTACGAGCAGTACGTC. It codes for CAISESGVAYEQYV. The genes are TRBV10-3 and TRBJ2-7, with D perhaps TRBD2 (5 bases). V was pared by 0 bases and J by 2 bases, with 8 bases between. This CDR3 contains 14 residues. Germline lookup yields CDR1 ENHRY and CDR2 SYGVKD.

The rearrangement joins TRBV19 to TRBJ2-3; no reliable D call. V lost 3 bases, J lost 5 bases, and 3 bases lay in between. The CDR3 extends over 11 amino acids. Germline V gene lookup returns CDR1 LNHDA and CDR2 SQIVND (reference sequence). The CDR3 loop reads CASSILDTQYF. For the CDR3, the DNA is TGTGCCAGTAGTATCCTAGATACGCAGTATTTT. The variable domain in full, completed from reference TRBV19 and TRBJ2-3, reads DGGITQSPKYLFRKEGQNVTLSCEQNLNHDAMYWYRQDPGQGLRLIYYSQIVNDFQKGDIAEGYSVSREKKESFPLTVTSAQKNPTAFYLCASSILDTQYFGPGTRLTVL.

Comments on this clone: At the DNA level, this CDR3 is encoded by other sequences in the same sample as well. The rearrangement joins TRBV6-5 to TRBJ1-2, with D possibly being TRBD1 (6 bases). Germline V lookup: CDR1 MNHEY, CDR2 SVGAGI. V was shortened by 0 bases and J by 2 bases, with 7 bases between the two germline ends. The CDR3 runs to 14 residues. CDR3 DNA sequence: TGTGCCAGCAGTTACTCAACAGGGAACTATGGCTACACCTTC. It is translated as CASSYSTGNYGYTF.

The chain joins TRBV7-9 to TRBJ1-2, with D unclear. The CDR3 covers 16 residues. The V gene's germline CDR1 is SEHNR and CDR2 FQNEAQ (reference sequence). V dropped 7 bases and J dropped 8 bases, with 26 bases sitting between them. The CDR3 DNA sequence: TGTGCCAGCACCCAGACCGGGGAGGGATCGGTGCGCGGCTACACCTTC. Protein: CASTQTGEGSVRGYTF.

The rearrangement joins TRBV11-1 to TRBJ2-1; tentative D call: TRBD2 (5 bases). The CDR3 runs 14 residues. Between the trimmed V and J ends, which lost 4 bases and 5 bases, there was a span of 12 bases. Germline V gene lookup returns CDR1 SGHAT and CDR2 FQDESV (reference sequence). The CDR3 is CASSSWTRNNEQFF. CDR3 in DNA: TGTGCCAGCAGCTCGTGGACTCGAAACAATGAGCAGTTCTTC. The full variable domain, with the rest looked up from reference TRBV11-1 and TRBJ2-1, is EAEVAQSPRYKITEKSQAVAFWCDPISGHATLYWYRQILGQGPELLVQFQDESVVDDSQLPKDRFSAERLKGVDSTLKIQPAELGDSAMYLCASSSWTRNNEQFFGPGTRLTVL.

This sequence joins TRBV4-3 and TRBJ2-1; D possibly corresponds to TRBD2 (5 bases). Trimming pared 4 bases from V and 0 bases from J, leaving 13 bases between. CDR3 size: 16 residues. Per the germline V gene, CDR1 is LGHNA and CDR2 is YSLEER. The CDR3 DNA is TGCGCCAGCAGCCTAGGCCGGGGAAGCTCCTACAATGAGCAGTTCTTC. Protein sequence: CASSLGRGSSYNEQFF.

The chain employs TRBV6-5 and TRBJ2-1, with D maybe TRBD1 (6 bases). This CDR3 is 15 amino acids long. Germline lookup yields CDR1 MNHEY and CDR2 SVGAGI. V was clipped by 0 bases and J by 4 bases, with 10 bases between them. The CDR3 region has the DNA TGTGCCAGCAGTTACTCAACAGGGCCTTACAATGAGCAGTTCTTC. Amino acids: CASSYSTGPYNEQFF.

About this clone itself: Other nucleotide sequences from this sample produce the same CDR3. This chain uses TRBV5-1 with TRBJ2-2; D uncertain. CDR3 length: 14 amino acids. In germline, CDR1 is SGHRS, CDR2 YFSETQ. Trimming removed 0 bases at V and 1 base at J, with 4 bases between. The CDR3: CASSLGQNTGELFF. CDR3 coding DNA: TGCGCCAGCAGCTTGGGGCAGAACACCGGGGAGCTGTTTTTT.

This chain connects TRBV18 to TRBJ1-1, with D tentatively TRBD1 (5 bases). The CDR3 loop spans 15 amino acids. V was cut by 5 bases and J by 0 bases, with 13 bases left in between. CDR1 is KGHSH, CDR2 LQKENI, per germline. The CDR3 DNA reads as TGTGCCAGCTCAGCGCAGGGAGGGCTGAACACTGAAGCTTTCTTT. Amino acid sequence: CASSAQGGLNTEAFF. Together with reference TRBV18 and TRBJ1-1, the CDR3 gives the full variable domain: NAGVMQNPRHLVRRRGQEARLRCSPMKGHSHVYWYRQLPEEGLKFMVYLQKENIIDESGMPKERFSAEFPKEGPSILRIQQVVRGDSAAYFCASSAQGGLNTEAFFGQGTRLTVV.

This clone occurred a few times. The chain is built from TRBV7-9 and TRBJ2-1; TRBD2 matches 7 bases. There are 16 residues in the CDR3. The germline V gene has CDR1 SEHNR and CDR2 FQNEAQ (reference sequence). Trimming at V came to 6 bases and at J to 0 bases, leaving 8 bases not matched to a gene. CDR3 amino acids: CASRPSGSSSYNEQFF. The DNA of the CDR3 is TGTGCCAGCAGACCTAGCGGATCCAGCTCCTACAATGAGCAGTTCTTC.

This clone was seen a handful of times. At one end, the junction sequence differs from germline, possibly due to a read error. V is TRBV5-6 and J is TRBJ2-4; 8 positions agree with TRBD2. This CDR3 contains 14 residues. Germline CDR1 and CDR2: SGHDT and YYEEEE. The CDR3 DNA sequence: TGTGCCAGCAGTTCGGGGGGGGCCAGAAACATTCAGTACTTC. Its protein product is CASSSGGARNIQYF.

This clone has only a few counts. The gene calls are TRBV27 and TRBJ2-3; 8 bases line up with TRBD2. The CDR3 totals 17 residues. Germline lookup yields CDR1 MNHEY and CDR2 SMNVEV (reference sequence). J gave up 0 bases and V 5 bases, and 10 bases lay outside the gene matches. CDR3: CASSPRTGGPSTDTQYF. The CDR3 nucleotides are TGTGCCAGCAGTCCCCGGACGGGGGGGCCTAGCACAGATACGCAGTATTTT.

The chain joins TRBV15 to TRBJ1-2, with 9 bases fitting TRBD1. This CDR3 region has 15 residues. V gave up 5 bases and J gave up 5 bases; unmatched junction bases: 9. The germline CDR1 and CDR2 sequences are LNHNV and YYDKDF (reference sequence). The CDR3, as DNA: TGTGCCACCAGCCCGCGGACAGGGGATACGTATGGCTACACCTTC. Protein sequence: CATSPRTGDTYGYTF.